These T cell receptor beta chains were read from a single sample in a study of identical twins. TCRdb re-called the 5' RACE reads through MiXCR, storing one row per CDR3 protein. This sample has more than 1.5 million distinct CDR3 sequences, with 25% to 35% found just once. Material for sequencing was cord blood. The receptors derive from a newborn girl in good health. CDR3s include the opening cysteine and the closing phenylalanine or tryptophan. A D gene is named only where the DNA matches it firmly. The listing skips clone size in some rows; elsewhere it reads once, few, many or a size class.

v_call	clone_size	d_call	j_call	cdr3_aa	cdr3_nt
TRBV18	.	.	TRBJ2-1	CASSPSPGINEQFF	TGTGCCAGCTCACCATCACCGGGAATCAATGAGCAGTTCTTC
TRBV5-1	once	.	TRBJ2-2	CASSLPTSNTGELFF	TGCGCCAGCAGCCTCCCGACATCTAACACCGGGGAGCTGTTTTTT
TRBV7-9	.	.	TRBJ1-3	CASSSASLSSTGPSGNTIYF	TGTGCCAGCAGCTCCGCATCCCTTTCTTCGACAGGACCCTCTGGAAACACCATATATTTT
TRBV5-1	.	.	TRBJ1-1	CACSLGRMNTEAFF	TGCGCCTGCAGCTTGGGCAGAATGAACACTGAAGCTTTCTTT
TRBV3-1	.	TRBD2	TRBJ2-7	CASSQDSGGSYNEQYF	TGTGCCAGCAGCCAAGATAGCGGGGGCTCCTACAATGAGCAGTACTTC
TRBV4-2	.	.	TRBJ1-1	CASSRTSGW	TGTGCCAGCAGCCGCACTAGCGGGTGG
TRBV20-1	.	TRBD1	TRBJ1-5	CSARPDRMWRNQPQHF	TGCAGTGCTAGACCGGACAGGATGTGGCGCAATCAGCCCCAGCATTTT
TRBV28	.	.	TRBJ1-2	CASRQWTEPNYGYTF	TGTGCCAGCAGACAATGGACAGAACCTAACTATGGCTACACCTTC
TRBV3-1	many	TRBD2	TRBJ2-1	CASSQRLAGEYNEQFF	TGTGCCAGCAGCCAGAGACTAGCGGGGGAATACAATGAGCAGTTCTTC
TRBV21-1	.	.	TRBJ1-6	CASSKSRDRHSPLHF	TGTGCCAGCAGCAAAAGTAGGGACAGACATTCACCCCTCCACTTT
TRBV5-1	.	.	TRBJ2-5	CASSLGFEETQYF	TGCGCCAGCAGCTTGGGGTTCGAGGAGACCCAGTACTTC
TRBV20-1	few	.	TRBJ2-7	CSARPTVSYEQYF	TGCAGTGCTAGACCGACGGTCTCCTACGAGCAGTACTTC
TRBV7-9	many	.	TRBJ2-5	CASSLVATTIAQETQYF	TGTGCCAGCAGCTTAGTAGCGACAACCATCGCACAAGAGACCCAGTACTTC
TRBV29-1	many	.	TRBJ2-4	CSVEVGTGKNIQYF	TGCAGCGTTGAAGTCGGGACGGGGAAAAACATTCAGTACTTC
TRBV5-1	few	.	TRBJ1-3	CASSPGRTSSGNTIYF	TGCGCCAGCAGCCCAGGACGGACAAGCTCTGGAAACACCATATATTTT
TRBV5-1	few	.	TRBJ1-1	CASSLAQVTEAFF	TGCGCCAGCAGCTTGGCACAGGTCACTGAAGCTTTCTTT
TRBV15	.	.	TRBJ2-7	CATSRFNGAYEQYF	TGTGCCACCAGCAGATTTAACGGAGCCTACGAGCAGTACTTC
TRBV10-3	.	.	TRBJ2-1	CASNPRKENEQFF	TGTGCCTCCAACCCCCGGAAGGAGAATGAGCAGTTCTTC
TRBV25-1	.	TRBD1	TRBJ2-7	CASTSGTGAYEQYF	TGTGCCAGCACCTCCGGGACAGGGGCCTACGAGCAGTACTTC
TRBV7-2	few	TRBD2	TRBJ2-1	CASTRPTSGDNEQFF	TGTGCCAGCACTCGTCCGACTAGCGGGGACAATGAGCAGTTCTTC
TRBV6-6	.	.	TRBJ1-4	CASSSKGLNEKLFF	TGTGCCAGCAGTTCTAAGGGGCTTAATGAAAAACTGTTTTTT
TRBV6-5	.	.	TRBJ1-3	CASHIFFSGNTIYF	TGTGCCAGTCACATTTTCTTCTCTGGAAACACCATATATTTT
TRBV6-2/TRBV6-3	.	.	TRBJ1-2	CASSYPGPRTF	TGTGCCAGCAGTTACCCAGGCCCTCGCACCTTC
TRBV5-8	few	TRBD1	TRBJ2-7	CASSTPGQGFYEQYF	TGTGCCAGCAGCACCCCGGGACAGGGATTCTACGAGCAGTACTTC
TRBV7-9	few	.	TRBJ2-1	CASRSLLGNERRFF	TGTGCCAGCAGATCACTTTTGGGCAATGAGCGGCGGTTCTTC
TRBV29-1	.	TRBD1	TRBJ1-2	CSSWTGGSYGYTF	TGCAGCTCCTGGACAGGGGGGAGCTATGGCTACACCTTC
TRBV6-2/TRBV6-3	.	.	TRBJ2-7	CASGATGSYEQYF	TGTGCCAGCGGGGCTACAGGGTCCTACGAGCAGTACTTC
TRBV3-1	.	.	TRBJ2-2	CASSHGGAPNTGELFF	TGTGCCAGCAGCCACGGTGGAGCTCCGAACACCGGGGAGCTGTTTTTT
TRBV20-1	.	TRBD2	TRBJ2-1	CSARDRGYSAGVRSYNEQFF	TGCAGTGCTAGAGATAGGGGCTACTCGGCGGGAGTCCGCTCCTACAATGAGCAGTTCTTC
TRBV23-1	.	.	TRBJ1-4	CASSLTPRLRTFNEKLFF	TGCGCCAGCAGTCTGACCCCCAGGTTGAGGACATTTAATGAAAAACTGTTTTTT
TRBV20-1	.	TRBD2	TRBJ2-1	CSARPGLAGGEQFF	TGCAGTGCTAGACCGGGACTAGCGGGAGGTGAGCAGTTCTTC
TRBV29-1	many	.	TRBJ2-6	CSVYGISGANVLTF	TGCAGCGTTTATGGTATTTCTGGGGCCAACGTCCTGACTTTC
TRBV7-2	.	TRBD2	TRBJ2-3	CASSSLAGDWDTQYF	TGTGCCAGCAGCTCCCTAGCGGGAGATTGGGATACGCAGTATTTT
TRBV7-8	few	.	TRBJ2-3	CASSLSPSSTDTQYF	TGTGCCAGCAGCTTATCACCTTCTAGCACAGATACGCAGTATTTT
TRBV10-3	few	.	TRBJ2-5	CAISESWQGREQYF	TGTGCCATCAGTGAGTCTTGGCAGGGAAGGGAGCAGTACTTC
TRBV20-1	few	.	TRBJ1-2	CSPGVSGYGYTF	TGCAGTCCGGGGGTTTCGGGATATGGCTACACCTTC
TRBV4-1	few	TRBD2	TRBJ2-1	CASSRSVGGYNEQFF	TGCGCCAGCAGCCGGTCAGTGGGGGGGTACAATGAGCAGTTCTTC
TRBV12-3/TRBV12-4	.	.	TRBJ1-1	CASSLAPQVVNTEAFF	TGTGCCAGCAGTTTAGCGCCCCAGGTCGTAAACACTGAAGCTTTCTTT
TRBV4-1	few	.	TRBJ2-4	CASSQVASAKNIQYF	TGCGCCAGCAGCCAAGTGGCCTCGGCCAAAAACATTCAGTACTTC
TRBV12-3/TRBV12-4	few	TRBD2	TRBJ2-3	CASSRLAGDGNTQYF	TGTGCCAGCAGTCGACTAGCGGGAGATGGAAATACGCAGTATTTT
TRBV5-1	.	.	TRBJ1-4	CASSFDREKLFF	TGCGCCAGCAGCTTCGACAGGGAAAAACTGTTTTTT
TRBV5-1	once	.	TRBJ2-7	CASSLVGGQTYEQYF	TGCGCCAGCAGCTTAGTGGGGGGACAAACCTACGAGCAGTACTTC
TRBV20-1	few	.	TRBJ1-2	CSASAGRTDFYGYTF	TGCAGTGCTAGTGCCGGACGGACGGATTTCTATGGCTACACCTTC
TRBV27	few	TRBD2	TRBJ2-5	CASSLLGAGDGETQYF	TGTGCCAGCAGTTTACTAGGAGCGGGAGACGGAGAGACCCAGTACTTC
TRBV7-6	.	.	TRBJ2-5	CASSLTAKKETQYF	TGTGCCAGCAGCTTAACAGCCAAGAAAGAGACCCAGTACTTC
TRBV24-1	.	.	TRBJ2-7	CATSDLQAGAYEQYF	TGTGCCACCAGTGATTTGCAGGCAGGGGCCTACGAGCAGTACTTC
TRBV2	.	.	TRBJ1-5	CASSGPPYSNQPQHF	TGTGCCAGCAGTGGCCCACCCTATAGCAATCAGCCCCAGCATTTT
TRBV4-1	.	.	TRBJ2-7	CASSQLPQGPYEQYF	TGCGCCAGCAGCCAATTGCCTCAGGGGCCCTACGAGCAGTACTTC
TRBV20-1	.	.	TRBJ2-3	CSAVRRAGADTQYF	TGCAGTGCGGTTCGCCGCGCAGGTGCAGATACGCAGTATTTT
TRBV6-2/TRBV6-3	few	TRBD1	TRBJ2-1	CASSTKTGGYNEQFF	TGTGCCAGCAGCACTAAGACAGGGGGCTACAATGAGCAGTTCTTC
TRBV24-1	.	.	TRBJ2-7	CATSDEAGSSYEQYF	TGTGCCACCAGTGATGAGGCGGGGAGCTCCTACGAGCAGTACTTC
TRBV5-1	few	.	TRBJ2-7	CASSLGQDPTTEQYF	TGCGCCAGCAGCTTGGGACAGGACCCTACTACCGAGCAGTACTTC
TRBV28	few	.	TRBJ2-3	CASSFGGLRNTDTQYF	TGTGCCAGCAGTTTTGGGGGACTCCGAAACACAGATACGCAGTATTTT